Below are 21 T cell receptor beta chains sequenced from a single sample in a study of human T cells and chemical hapten exposure. This sample's time point: patch test 1, 2 weeks after DPC sensitization. Treatment given: therapeutic diphenylcyclopropenone sensitization with weekly scalp DPC. TCRdb ran MiXCR on the RACE reads and lists one entry per CDR3 protein. The data show 150,000 to 200,000 distinct CDR3 sequences, around 15% seen once. The sample in question was whole blood, obtained in connection with sensitization to the hapten diphenylcyclopropenone (DPC). These receptors were obtained from a woman younger than 45 with alopecia areata. Some clones in this sample may be carry-over from other donors' samples.

This clonotype was detected a few times. The chain links TRBV7-9 to TRBJ2-1; 8 bases are shared with TRBD2. The J segment lost 8 bases and the V segment lost 3 bases, leaving 12 bases of the junction unmatched. The germline V gene has CDR1 SEHNR and CDR2 FQNEAQ (reference sequence). The CDR3 sequence is 16 residues long. Written as DNA, the CDR3 is TGTGCCAGCAGCTTGGGTCCGGGACTAGATGCCGATGAGCAGTTCTTC. This encodes CASSLGPGLDADEQFF.

The CDR3 protein is CSARDGVPRDEQFF. CDR3 nucleotides: TGCAGTGCTAGAGACGGGGTGCCAAGGGATGAGCAGTTCTTC. The chain employs TRBV20-1 and TRBJ2-1, with D possibly being TRBD2 (5 bases). The CDR3 totals 14 residues. Germline CDR1 is DFQATT and CDR2 is SNEGSKA (reference sequence). V was cut by 0 bases and J by 8 bases, with 14 bases left in between.

This clonotype was seen more than once but under ten times. The V call is TRBV20-1, the J call TRBJ2-1, with 9 positions matching TRBD2. With 3 bases clipped from V and 6 bases from J, the junction kept 6 bases outside the gene matches. The CDR3 totals 14 residues. The germline CDR1 and CDR2 sequences are DFQATT and SNEGSKA (reference sequence). CDR3 sequence reads: CSARKGLAINEQFF. The CDR3 DNA reads as TGCAGTGCTAGGAAGGGACTAGCAATCAATGAGCAGTTCTTC.

This clonotype was seen a handful of times. J is TRBJ1-1 and V is TRBV20-1; D gene uncertain. V was shortened by 6 bases and J by 2 bases, with 13 bases between the two germline ends. Germline-derived CDR1 and CDR2 are DFQATT and SNEGSKA (reference sequence). This CDR3 region has 13 residues. CDR3 loop: CSASRARNTEAFF. The CDR3 coding sequence is TGCAGTGCCAGCCGGGCCCGTAACACTGAAGCTTTCTTT.

This clonotype was counted a few times. The chain recombines TRBV7-2 with TRBJ2-3, with D hard to call. V dropped 5 bases and J dropped 0 bases, with 12 bases sitting between them. Per the germline V gene, CDR1 is SGHTA and CDR2 is FQGNSA. This CDR3 contains 15 residues. CDR3 in amino acids: CASSKYSTSTDTQYF. The CDR3 coding sequence is TGTGCCAGCAGCAAGTACAGTACTAGCACAGATACGCAGTATTTT.

This clonotype occurred a few times. The rearrangement uses TRBV5-5 and TRBJ2-3; possible D gene TRBD2, 5 bases. The CDR3 totals 13 residues. V was clipped by 7 bases and J by 0 bases, with 9 bases between them. Germline V gives CDR1 SGHKS, CDR2 YYEKEE (reference sequence). The CDR3 nucleotides are TGTGCCAGCGAAGAGGGAAGCACAGATACGCAGTATTTT. Protein sequence: CASEEGSTDTQYF.

This clonotype was counted a few times. This chain connects TRBV2 to TRBJ1-1; 7 nucleotides line up with TRBD1. CDR3 size: 13 residues. After removal of 7 bases from V and 5 bases from J, the junction contained 7 bases not matched to a gene. Germline CDR1 reads SNHLY; CDR2 reads FYNNEI. This chain's CDR3 is CASTQGVYTEAFF. CDR3 sequence (DNA): TGTGCCAGCACTCAGGGGGTGTATACTGAAGCTTTCTTT.

This clonotype was counted between two and nine times. Here the CDR3 DNA reads TGTGCCATCAGTGCCGGGACTGCAAACTATGGCTACACCTTC. It codes for CAISAGTANYGYTF. The rearrangement uses TRBV10-3 and TRBJ1-2; maybe TRBD1 (5 bases). V was shortened by 4 bases and J by 2 bases, with 11 bases between the two germline ends. The CDR3 is made up of 14 amino acids. Germline V lookup: CDR1 ENHRY, CDR2 SYGVKD.

This clonotype was counted a few times. The chain links TRBV3-1 to TRBJ2-7, with 9 bases fitting TRBD1. Germline V gene lookup returns CDR1 LGHDT and CDR2 YNNKEL (reference sequence). This CDR3 is 15 amino acids long. V dropped 4 bases and J dropped 3; count of bases not matched to a gene: 7. As DNA, the CDR3 is TGTGCCAGCAGCCTAAGACCGGGACAGGGCTACGAGCAGTACTTC. The encoded protein is CASSLRPGQGYEQYF.

This clonotype was seen only a few times. The V call is TRBV6-5, the J call TRBJ1-4, with 7 positions matching TRBD1. Trimming cost V 5 bases and J 3 bases; bases outside gene matches: 9. The CDR3 sequence is 16 residues long. The germline V gene encodes CDR1 MNHEY and CDR2 SVGAGI. CDR3 in DNA: TGTGCCAGCAGTCTACAGGGGACGAGAGCTAATGAAAAACTGTTTTTT. This codes for CASSLQGTRANEKLFF.

This clonotype has a handful of counts. The chain has TRBV11-2 and TRBJ2-7; D call uncertain. From germline, CDR1 is SGHAT and CDR2 FQNNGV. V was trimmed by 3 bases and J by 2 bases, leaving 8 bases between them. The CDR3 totals 13 residues. The CDR3 region has the DNA TGTGCCAGCAGCTTCTCGGCAACCTACGAGCAGTACTTC. Translating it yields CASSFSATYEQYF.

The V gene is TRBV27, the J gene TRBJ1-4; possible D gene TRBD1, 6 bases. Germline V CDR1 and CDR2: MNHEY, SMNVEV (reference sequence). Deletions cut 3 bases from V and 0 bases from J, with 14 bases between. The CDR3 has 17 amino acids. The CDR3: CASSFTGALATNEKLFF. The CDR3 DNA reads as TGTGCCAGCAGTTTCACGGGGGCTCTGGCAACTAATGAAAAACTGTTTTTT.

There are a few counts of this clonotype. The chain couples TRBV9 to TRBJ2-2, with D tentatively TRBD2 (6 bases). In germline, CDR1 is SGDLS, CDR2 YYNGEE. The CDR3 is made up of 15 amino acids. V was trimmed by 2 bases and J by 1 base, leaving 9 bases between them. As DNA, the CDR3 is TGTGCCAGCAGCGTTCTAGCGAGGAACACCGGGGAGCTGTTTTTT. Its protein is CASSVLARNTGELFF.

This clonotype was seen more than once but under ten times. The chain uses TRBV20-1 and TRBJ2-7; 10 nucleotides align to TRBD2. The CDR3 contains 15 residues. Looked up from germline, CDR1 is DFQATT and CDR2 is SNEGSKA (reference sequence). The junction had 12 bases not matched to a gene; V was cut back by 1 base and J by 9 bases. CDR3 loop: CSARVAGGPVFGQYF. In DNA, the CDR3 is TGCAGTGCTAGAGTAGCGGGAGGCCCCGTTTTCGGGCAGTACTTC.

This clonotype was counted ten times or more. J is TRBJ2-5 and V is TRBV12-3 or TRBV12-4; D not resolved. This CDR3 is 12 amino acids long. V was clipped by 3 bases and J by 5 bases, with 7 bases between them. In DNA, the CDR3 is TGTGCCAGCAGTTTCTATGGTGAGACCCAGTACTTC. Protein product: CASSFYGETQYF.

V and J are TRBV5-4 and TRBJ2-1; maybe TRBD2 (6 bases). This CDR3 comprises 16 residues. V shed 1 base and J shed 4 bases, with 15 bases lying between them. In germline, CDR1 is SGHNT, CDR2 YYREEE (reference sequence). The CDR3: CASSLTGSGLYNEQFF. DNA of the CDR3: TGTGCCAGCAGCTTGACCGGTAGCGGACTTTACAATGAGCAGTTCTTC.

This clonotype has just a few counts. V and J are TRBV20-1 and TRBJ2-6; perhaps D is TRBD1 or TRBD2 (6 bases each). The CDR3 runs to 14 residues. The V end lost 3 bases, the J end lost 3 bases, and 9 bases lay between the germline ends. Germline V gene data show CDR1 as DFQATT and CDR2 as SNEGSKA (reference sequence). CDR3 sequence: CSASGGLGANVLTF. CDR3 DNA sequence: TGCAGTGCTAGTGGGGGGCTTGGGGCCAACGTCCTGACTTTC.

V and J are TRBV4-1 and TRBJ2-1, with 15 bases aligning to TRBD2. V trimming: 4 bases; J trimming: 2 bases; junction bases outside the gene matches: 3. The germline V gene has CDR1 MGHRA and CDR2 YSYEKL. The CDR3 totals 17 residues. The CDR3 DNA is TGCGCCAGCAGCCCAGGACTAGCGGGGGGGCCCTACAATGAGCAGTTCTTC. Amino acids: CASSPGLAGGPYNEQFF.

The chain carries TRBV28 and TRBJ2-7; possible D gene TRBD2, 6 bases. Per the germline V gene, CDR1 is MDHEN and CDR2 is SYDVKM. CDR3 length: 17 residues. Trimming stripped 2 bases from V and 9 bases from J, with 26 bases between. This CDR3 reads CASSLTIGGAGSQGQYF. CDR3 coding DNA: TGTGCCAGCAGTTTAACGATCGGGGGTGCCGGTTCCCAAGGGCAGTACTTC.

The chain carries TRBV3-1 and TRBJ2-7, with D hard to call. The V gene's germline CDR1 is LGHDT and CDR2 YNNKEL (reference sequence). The ends were cut back, 0 bases at V and 5 bases at J, with 5 bases in the middle. This CDR3 contains 12 residues. The CDR3 nucleotides read TGTGCCAGCAGCCAAGATTTGAACGAGCAGTACTTC. Translated, it gives CASSQDLNEQYF.

The chain combines TRBV28 with TRBJ1-1; D call uncertain. Trimming shortened V by 5 bases and J by 6 bases, and 10 bases separated the two germline ends. Per germline, CDR1 MDHEN and CDR2 SYDVKM. The CDR3 totals 12 residues. The CDR3 loop is CASSPQPSEAFF. CDR3 sequence (DNA): TGTGCCAGCAGTCCGCAGCCCTCTGAAGCTTTCTTT.